This T cell receptor (beta chain) came from a study of blood T cell repertoires in COVID-19. CDR3 size: 16 residues. The V segment lost 3 bases and the J segment 7 bases; nucleotides outside the gene matches: 12. The germline V gene encodes CDR1 KGHDR and CDR2 SFDVKD. Only in-frame clones appear in the TCRdb table, and some are missing; sequencing was by immunoSEQ multiplex PCR. The table records about 120,000 clones, over 65% of them present only once. V and J are TRBV24-1 and TRBJ1-2, with TRBD1 identical over 8 bases. The sequenced material came from peripheral blood. The TCR comes from a middle-aged woman with acute or convalescent COVID-19. CDR3 sequence: CATSDTRTGLFGGYTF. CDR3 DNA sequence: TGTGCCACCAGTGATACCAGGACAGGGCTTTTCGGTGGCTACACCTTC.